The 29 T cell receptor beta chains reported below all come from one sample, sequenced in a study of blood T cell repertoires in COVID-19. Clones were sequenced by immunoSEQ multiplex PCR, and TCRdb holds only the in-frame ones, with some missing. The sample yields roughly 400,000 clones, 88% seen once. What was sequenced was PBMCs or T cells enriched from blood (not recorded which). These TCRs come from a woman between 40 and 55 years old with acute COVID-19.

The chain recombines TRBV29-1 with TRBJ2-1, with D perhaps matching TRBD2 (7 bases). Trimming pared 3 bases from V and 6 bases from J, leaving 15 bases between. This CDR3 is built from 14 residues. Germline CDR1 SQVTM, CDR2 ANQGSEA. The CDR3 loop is CSVDGGAWFNEQFF. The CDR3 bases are TGCAGCGTTGATGGGGGGGCCTGGTTCAATGAGCAGTTCTTC.

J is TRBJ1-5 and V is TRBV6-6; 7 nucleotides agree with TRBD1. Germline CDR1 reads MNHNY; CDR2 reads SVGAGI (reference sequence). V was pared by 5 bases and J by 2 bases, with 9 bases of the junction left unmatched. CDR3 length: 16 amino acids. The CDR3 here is CASSDYRTGGNQPQHF. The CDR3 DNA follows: TGTGCCAGCAGTGACTACCGAACAGGGGGCAATCAGCCCCAGCATTTT.

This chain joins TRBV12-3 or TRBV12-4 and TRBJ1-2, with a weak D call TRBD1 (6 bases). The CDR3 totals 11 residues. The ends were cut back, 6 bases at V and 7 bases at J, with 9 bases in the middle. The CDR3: CASRSGVGYTF. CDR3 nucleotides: TGTGCCAGCAGGTCAGGGGTTGGCTACACCTTC.

The CDR3 loop is CASSLADWDEQYF. CDR3 in DNA: TGTGCCAGCAGCTTGGCCGACTGGGACGAGCAGTACTTC. The chain links TRBV5-5 to TRBJ2-7; D is unresolved. Germline CDR1 is SGHKS and CDR2 is YYEKEE (reference sequence). The CDR3 covers 13 residues. Trimming cost V 0 bases and J 5 bases, with 9 bases left between them. The full variable domain, completed using reference TRBV5-5 and TRBJ2-7, is DAGVTQSPTHLIKTRGQQVTLRCSPISGHKSVSWYQQVLGQGPQFIFQYYEKEERGRGNFPDRFSARQFPNYSSELNVNALLLGDSALYLCASSLADWDEQYFGPGTRLTVT.

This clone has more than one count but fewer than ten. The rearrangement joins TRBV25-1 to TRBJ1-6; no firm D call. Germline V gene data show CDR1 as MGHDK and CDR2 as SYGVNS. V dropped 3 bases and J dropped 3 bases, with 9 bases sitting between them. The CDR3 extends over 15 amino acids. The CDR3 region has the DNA TGTGCCAGCAGTGATTCAACAGACTATAATTCACCCCTCCACTTT. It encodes CASSDSTDYNSPLHF.

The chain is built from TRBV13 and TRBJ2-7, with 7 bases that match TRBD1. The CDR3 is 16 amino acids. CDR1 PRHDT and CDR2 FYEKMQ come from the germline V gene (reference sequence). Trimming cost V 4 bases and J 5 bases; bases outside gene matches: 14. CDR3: CASSSPTRDRGNEQYF. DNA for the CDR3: TGTGCCAGCAGCTCACCGACCCGGGACAGAGGCAACGAGCAGTACTTC.

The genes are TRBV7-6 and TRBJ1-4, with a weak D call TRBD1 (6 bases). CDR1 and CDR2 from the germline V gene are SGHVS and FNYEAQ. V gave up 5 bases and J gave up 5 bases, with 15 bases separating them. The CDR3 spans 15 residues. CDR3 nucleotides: TGTGCCAGCAGCCCGAGCAGGGGCCGCAATGAAAAACTGTTTTTT. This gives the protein CASSPSRGRNEKLFF.

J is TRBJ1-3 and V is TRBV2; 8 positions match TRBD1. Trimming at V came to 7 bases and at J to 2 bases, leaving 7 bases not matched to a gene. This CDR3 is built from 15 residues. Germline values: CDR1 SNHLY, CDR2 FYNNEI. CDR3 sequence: CASTLGQAAGNTIYF. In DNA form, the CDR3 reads TGTGCCAGCACCCTGGGACAGGCTGCTGGAAACACCATATATTTT.

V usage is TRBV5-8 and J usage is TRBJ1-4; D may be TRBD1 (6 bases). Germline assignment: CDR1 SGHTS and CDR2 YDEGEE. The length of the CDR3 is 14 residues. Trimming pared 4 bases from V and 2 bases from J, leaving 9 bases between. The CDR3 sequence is CASSTGLTNEKLFF. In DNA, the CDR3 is TGTGCCAGCAGCACAGGGTTGACTAATGAAAAACTGTTTTTT.

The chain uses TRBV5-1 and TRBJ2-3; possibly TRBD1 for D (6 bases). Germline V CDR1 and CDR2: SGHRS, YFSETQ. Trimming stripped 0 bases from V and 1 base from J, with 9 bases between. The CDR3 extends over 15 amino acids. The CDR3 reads CASSLEGQRTDTQYF. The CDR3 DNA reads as TGCGCCAGCAGCTTGGAGGGACAACGCACAGATACGCAGTATTTT.

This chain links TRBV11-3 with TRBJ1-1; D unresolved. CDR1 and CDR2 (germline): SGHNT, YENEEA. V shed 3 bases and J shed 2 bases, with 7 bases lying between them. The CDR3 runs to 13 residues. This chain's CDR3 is CASSLYSNTEAFF. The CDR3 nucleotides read TGTGCCAGCAGCTTGTACAGCAACACTGAAGCTTTCTTT.

CDR3 sequence reads: CASSPLSDSYEQYF. For the CDR3, the DNA is TGTGCCAGCTCACCCCTTTCTGACAGCTACGAGCAGTACTTC. The genes are TRBV18 and TRBJ2-7, with D perhaps TRBD1 (5 bases). V was trimmed by 3 bases and J by 3 bases, leaving 12 bases between them. Germline V gene data show CDR1 as KGHSH and CDR2 as LQKENI. The length of the CDR3 is 14 residues.

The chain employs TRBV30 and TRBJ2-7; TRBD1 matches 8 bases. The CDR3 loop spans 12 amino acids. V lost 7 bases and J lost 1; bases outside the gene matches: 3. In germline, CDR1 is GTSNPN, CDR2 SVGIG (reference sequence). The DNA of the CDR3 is TGTGCCTCAAGGACAGGGTCCTACGAGCAGTACTTC. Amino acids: CASRTGSYEQYF.

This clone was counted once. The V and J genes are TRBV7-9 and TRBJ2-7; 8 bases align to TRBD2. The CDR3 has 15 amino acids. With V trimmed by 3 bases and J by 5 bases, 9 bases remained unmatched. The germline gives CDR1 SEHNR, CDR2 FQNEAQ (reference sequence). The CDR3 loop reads CASSFGGAIGDEQYF. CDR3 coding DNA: TGTGCCAGCAGCTTCGGGGGGGCCATAGGGGACGAGCAGTACTTC.

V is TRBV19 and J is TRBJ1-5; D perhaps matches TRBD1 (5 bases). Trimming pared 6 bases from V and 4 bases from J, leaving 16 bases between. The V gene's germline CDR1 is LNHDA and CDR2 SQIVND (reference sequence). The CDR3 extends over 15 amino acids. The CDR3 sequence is CASRDRGGDNQPQHF. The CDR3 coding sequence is TGTGCCAGTAGAGACCGCGGGGGAGATAATCAGCCCCAGCATTTT.

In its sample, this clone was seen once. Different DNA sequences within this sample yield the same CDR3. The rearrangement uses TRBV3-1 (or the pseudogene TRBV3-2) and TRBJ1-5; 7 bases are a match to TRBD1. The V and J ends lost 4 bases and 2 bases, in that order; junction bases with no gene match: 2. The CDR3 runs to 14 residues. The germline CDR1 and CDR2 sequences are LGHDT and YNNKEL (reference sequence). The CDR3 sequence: CASSPTGGNQPQHF. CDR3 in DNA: TGTGCCAGCAGCCCAACAGGGGGCAATCAGCCCCAGCATTTT.

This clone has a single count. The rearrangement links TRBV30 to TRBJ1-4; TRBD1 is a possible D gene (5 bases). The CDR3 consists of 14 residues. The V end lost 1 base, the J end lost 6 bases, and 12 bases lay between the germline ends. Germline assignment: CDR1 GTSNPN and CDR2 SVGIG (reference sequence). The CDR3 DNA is TGTGCCTGGAGTGGGTTGACAGCAGATGAAAAACTGTTTTTT. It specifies CAWSGLTADEKLFF.

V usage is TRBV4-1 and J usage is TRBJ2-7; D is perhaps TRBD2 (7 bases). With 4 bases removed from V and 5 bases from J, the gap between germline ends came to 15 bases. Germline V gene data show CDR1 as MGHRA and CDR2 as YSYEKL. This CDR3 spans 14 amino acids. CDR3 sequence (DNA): TGCGCCAGCAGCCGGGGGCGGGGGTCTGACGAGCAGTACTTC. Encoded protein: CASSRGRGSDEQYF.

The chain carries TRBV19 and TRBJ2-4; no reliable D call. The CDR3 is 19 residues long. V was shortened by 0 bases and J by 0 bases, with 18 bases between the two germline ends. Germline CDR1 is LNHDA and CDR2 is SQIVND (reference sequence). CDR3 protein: CASSIDLADFTLAKNIQYF. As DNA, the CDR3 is TGTGCCAGTAGTATAGATTTGGCAGACTTTACGTTAGCCAAAAACATTCAGTACTTC.

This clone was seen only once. The CDR3 sequence is CAPQGSGNTIYF. CDR3 coding DNA: TGTGCCCCCCAGGGGTCTGGAAACACCATATATTTT. The chain links TRBV12-3 or TRBV12-4 to TRBJ1-3, with a weak D call TRBD1 (6 bases). Trimming stripped 11 bases from V and 1 base from J, with 9 bases between. CDR3 length: 12 residues.

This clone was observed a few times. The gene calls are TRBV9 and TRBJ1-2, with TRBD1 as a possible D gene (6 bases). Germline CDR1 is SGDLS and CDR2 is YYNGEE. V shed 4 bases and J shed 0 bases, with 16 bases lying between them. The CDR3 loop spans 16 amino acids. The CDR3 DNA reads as TGTGCCAGCAGCACGAATCAGGGGACGGCTAACTATGGCTACACCTTC. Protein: CASSTNQGTANYGYTF.

CDR3 region: CASSQGREGTQYF. The CDR3 region has the DNA TGTGCCAGCAGCCAAGGCAGGGAGGGGACCCAGTACTTC. The V and J genes are TRBV3-1 (or the pseudogene TRBV3-2) and TRBJ2-5, with 7 bases that match TRBD2. Losses at the gene ends were 1 base for V and 7 bases for J; bases not matched to a gene: 3. CDR1 and CDR2 from the germline V gene are LGHDT and YNNKEL (reference sequence). The CDR3 consists of 13 residues.

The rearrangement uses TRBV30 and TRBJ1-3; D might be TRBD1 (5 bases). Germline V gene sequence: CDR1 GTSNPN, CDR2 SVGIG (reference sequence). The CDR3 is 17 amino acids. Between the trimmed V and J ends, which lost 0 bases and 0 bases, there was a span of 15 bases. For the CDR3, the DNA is TGTGCCTGGAGTGTGGGCTTCGGGGGTTTCTCTGGAAACACCATATATTTT. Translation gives CAWSVGFGGFSGNTIYF.

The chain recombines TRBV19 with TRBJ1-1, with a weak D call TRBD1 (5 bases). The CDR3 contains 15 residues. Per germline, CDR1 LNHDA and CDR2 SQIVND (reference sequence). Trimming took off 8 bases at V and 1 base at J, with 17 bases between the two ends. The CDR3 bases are TGTGCCAGTGAGCCCCCTGGGGGGTCGAACACTGAAGCTTTCTTT. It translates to CASEPPGGSNTEAFF.

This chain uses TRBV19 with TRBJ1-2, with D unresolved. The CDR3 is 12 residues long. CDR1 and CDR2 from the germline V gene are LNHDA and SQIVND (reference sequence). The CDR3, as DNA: TGTGCTGCGGAGACTACTAACTATGGCTACACCTTC. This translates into CAAETTNYGYTF. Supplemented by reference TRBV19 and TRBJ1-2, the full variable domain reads DGGITQSPKYLFRKEGQNVTLSCEQNLNHDAMYWYRQDPGQGLRLIYYSQIVNDFQKGDIAEGYSVSREKKESFPLTVTSAQKNPTAFYLCAAETTNYGYTFGSGTRLTVV.

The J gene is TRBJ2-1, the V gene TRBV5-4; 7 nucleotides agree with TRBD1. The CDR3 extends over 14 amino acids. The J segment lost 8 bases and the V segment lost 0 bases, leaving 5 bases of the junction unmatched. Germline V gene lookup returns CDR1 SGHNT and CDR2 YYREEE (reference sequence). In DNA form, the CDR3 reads TGTGCCAGCAGCTTGGCGACAGGGATCCATGAGCAGTTCTTC. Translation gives CASSLATGIHEQFF.

CDR3 nucleotide sequence: TGTGCCAGCAGCCGCTCGCGGCAATACAACTATGGCTACACCTTC. This encodes CASSRSRQYNYGYTF. This chain uses TRBV13 with TRBJ1-2; no reliable D call. V was shortened by 5 bases and J by 2 bases, with 15 bases between the two germline ends. Looked up from germline, CDR1 is PRHDT and CDR2 is FYEKMQ (reference sequence). The length of the CDR3 is 15 residues.

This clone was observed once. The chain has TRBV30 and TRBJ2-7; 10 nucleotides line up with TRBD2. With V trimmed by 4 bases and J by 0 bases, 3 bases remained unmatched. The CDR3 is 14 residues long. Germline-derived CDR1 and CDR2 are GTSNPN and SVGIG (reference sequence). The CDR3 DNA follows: TGTGCCTGGACAAGCGGGGGGGGCTCCTACGAGCAGTACTTC. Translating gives CAWTSGGGSYEQYF.

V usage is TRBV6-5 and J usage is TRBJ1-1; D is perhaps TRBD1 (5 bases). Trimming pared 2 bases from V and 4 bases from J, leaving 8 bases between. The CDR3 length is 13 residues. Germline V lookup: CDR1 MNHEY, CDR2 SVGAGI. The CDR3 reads CASSYSRATEAFF. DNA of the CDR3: TGTGCCAGCAGTTACAGCAGGGCCACTGAAGCTTTCTTT.